The text below deals with one TCR beta chain. As yet, its antigen is unknown. The entry originates in a study of cytomegalovirus exposure and HLA in healthy donors. Overall study results and limits: Across donors, sequencing depth was assumed by presence/absence analyses to be roughly uniform.

V lost 4 bases, J lost 2 bases, and 5 bases stayed unmatched. Germline assignment: CDR1 SGDLS and CDR2 YYNGEE. The length of the CDR3 is 16 residues. Donors showed nominal health when sampled, although they likely had unrecorded immune exposures. PCR employed 60 Vbeta and 13 Jbeta primers. The table came from immunoSEQ multiplex PCR; TCRdb's copy has only in-frame clones and leaves some out. This table has 100,000 to 150,000 clones, less than 80% appearing once. This clonotype was obtained from a middle-aged man in good health and CMV-seronegative. V is TRBV9 and J is TRBJ2-2, with 10 nucleotides matching TRBD2. Input material: PBMCs. CDR3 protein: CASSPSGGANTGELFF. The CDR3 DNA reads TGTGCCAGCAGCCCAAGCGGGGGGGCCAACACCGGGGAGCTGTTTTTT.